The present T cell receptor (beta chain) was sequenced within a study of PD-1 blockade in classical Hodgkin lymphoma. A word on this clone: Its antigen is unknown.

Only in-frame clones appear in the TCRdb table, and some are missing; sequencing was by immunoSEQ multiplex PCR. Among almost 20,000 clones listed, around 81% were seen once. Germline V gene sequence: CDR1 MDHEN, CDR2 SYDVKM. V was clipped by 6 bases and J by 8 bases; unmatched bases: 10. This CDR3 is built from 14 residues. Findings of the study overall: Newly diagnosed patients had baseline TCR diversity that was reportedly lower than that of healthy donors. What drove the repertoire differences, possibly disease activity or prior therapy, has not been defined.

The time point is: newly diagnosed, previously untreated cHL patient sample. The CD4+ T cells used were purified from thawed PBMCs through magnetic negative selection. It was PBMCs in newly diagnosed, untreated classical Hodgkin lymphoma that served as comparison. The sample was CD4+ T cells from blood. This sequence originates from a human donor with classical Hodgkin lymphoma. V gene TRBV28 combines with J gene TRBJ1-1; TRBD1 matches 9 bases. Here the CDR3 DNA reads TGTGCCAGCAGCGCACCTTCGGACAGGGGAGAAGCTTTCTTT. This translates into CASSAPSDRGEAFF.